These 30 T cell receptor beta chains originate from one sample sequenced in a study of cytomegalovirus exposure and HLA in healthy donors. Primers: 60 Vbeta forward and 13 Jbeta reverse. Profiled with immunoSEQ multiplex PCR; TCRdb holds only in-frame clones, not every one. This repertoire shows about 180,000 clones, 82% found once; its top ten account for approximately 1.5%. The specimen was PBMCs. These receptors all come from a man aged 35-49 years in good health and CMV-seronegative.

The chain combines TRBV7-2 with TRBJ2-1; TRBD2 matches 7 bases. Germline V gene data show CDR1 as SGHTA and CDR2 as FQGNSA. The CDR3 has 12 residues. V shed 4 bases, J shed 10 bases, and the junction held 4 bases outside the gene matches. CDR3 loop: CASSYGTTEQFF. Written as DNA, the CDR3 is TGTGCCAGCAGCTACGGGACTACCGAGCAGTTCTTC.

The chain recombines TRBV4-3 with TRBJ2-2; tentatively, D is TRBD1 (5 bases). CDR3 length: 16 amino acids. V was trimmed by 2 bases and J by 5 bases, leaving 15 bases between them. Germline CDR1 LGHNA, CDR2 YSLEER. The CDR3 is CASSQYRTSITGELFF. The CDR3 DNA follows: TGCGCCAGCAGCCAATACAGGACATCCATAACCGGGGAGCTGTTTTTT.

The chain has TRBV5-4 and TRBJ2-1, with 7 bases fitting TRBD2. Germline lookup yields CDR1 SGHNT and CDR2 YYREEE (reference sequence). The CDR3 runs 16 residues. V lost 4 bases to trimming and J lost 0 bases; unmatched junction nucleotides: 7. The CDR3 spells CASSPRGESSYNEQFF. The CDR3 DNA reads TGTGCCAGCAGCCCCCGGGGGGAGAGCTCCTACAATGAGCAGTTCTTC.

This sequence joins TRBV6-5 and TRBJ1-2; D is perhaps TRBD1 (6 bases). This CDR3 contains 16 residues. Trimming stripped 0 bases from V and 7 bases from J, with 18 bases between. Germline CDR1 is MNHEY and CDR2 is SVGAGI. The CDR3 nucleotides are TGTGCCAGCAGTTACTCGGGGGGCAGGGAGGGCCGTGGCTACACCTTC. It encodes CASSYSGGREGRGYTF.

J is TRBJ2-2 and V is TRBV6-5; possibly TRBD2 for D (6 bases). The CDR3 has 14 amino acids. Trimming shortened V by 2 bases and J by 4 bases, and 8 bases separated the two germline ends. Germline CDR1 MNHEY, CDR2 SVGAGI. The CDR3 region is CASSYAGGTGELFF. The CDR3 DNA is TGTGCCAGCAGTTACGCCGGGGGCACCGGGGAGCTGTTTTTT.

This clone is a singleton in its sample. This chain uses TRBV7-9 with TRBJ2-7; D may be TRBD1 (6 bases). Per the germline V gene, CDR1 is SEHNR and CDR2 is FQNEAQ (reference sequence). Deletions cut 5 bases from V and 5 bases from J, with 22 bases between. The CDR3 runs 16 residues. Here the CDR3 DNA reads TGTGCCAGCAGCCCGAGGGGGACAAGTCATCCTAACGAGCAGTACTTC. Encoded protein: CASSPRGTSHPNEQYF.

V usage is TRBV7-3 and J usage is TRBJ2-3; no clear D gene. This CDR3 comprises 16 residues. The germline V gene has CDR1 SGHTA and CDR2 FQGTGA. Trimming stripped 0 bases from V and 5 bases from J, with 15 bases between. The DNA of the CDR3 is TGTGCCAGCAGCTTAACCGGAAGCGTCGGCGGAGATACGCAGTATTTT. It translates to CASSLTGSVGGDTQYF. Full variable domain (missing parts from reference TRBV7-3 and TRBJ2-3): GAGVSQTPSNKVTEKGKYVELRCDPISGHTALYWYRQSLGQGPEFLIYFQGTGAADDSGLPNDRFFAVRPEGSVSTLKIQRTERGDSAVYLCASSLTGSVGGDTQYFGPGTRLTVL.

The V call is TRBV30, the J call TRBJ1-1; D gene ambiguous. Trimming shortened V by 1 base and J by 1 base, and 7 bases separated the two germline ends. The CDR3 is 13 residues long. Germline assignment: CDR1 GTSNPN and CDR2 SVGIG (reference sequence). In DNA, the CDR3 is TGTGCCTGGAGTGAACAGCCGAACACTGAAGCTTTCTTT. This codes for CAWSEQPNTEAFF.

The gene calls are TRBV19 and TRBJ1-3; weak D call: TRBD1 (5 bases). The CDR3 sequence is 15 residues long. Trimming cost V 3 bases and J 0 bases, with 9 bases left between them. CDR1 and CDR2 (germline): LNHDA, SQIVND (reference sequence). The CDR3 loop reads CASSMGGDSGNTIYF. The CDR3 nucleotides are TGTGCCAGTAGTATGGGGGGGGACTCTGGAAACACCATATATTTT.

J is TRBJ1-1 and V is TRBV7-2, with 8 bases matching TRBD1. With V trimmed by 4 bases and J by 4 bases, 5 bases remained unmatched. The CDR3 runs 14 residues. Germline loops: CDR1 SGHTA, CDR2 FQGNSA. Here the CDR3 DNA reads TGTGCCAGCAGCTCACAGGGGGTCGGCACTGAAGCTTTCTTT. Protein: CASSSQGVGTEAFF.

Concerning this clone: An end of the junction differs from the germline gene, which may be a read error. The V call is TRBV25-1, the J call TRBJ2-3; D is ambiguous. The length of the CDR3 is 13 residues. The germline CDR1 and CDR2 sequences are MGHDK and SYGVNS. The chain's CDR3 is CASSEYGTNTQYF. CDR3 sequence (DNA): TGTGCCAGCAGTGAATATGGCACAAATACGCAGTATTTT.

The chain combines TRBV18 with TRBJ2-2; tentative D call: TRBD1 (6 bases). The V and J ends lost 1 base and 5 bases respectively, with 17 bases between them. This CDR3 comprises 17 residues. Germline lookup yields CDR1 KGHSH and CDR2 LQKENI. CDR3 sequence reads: CASSPRRSGEMTGELFF. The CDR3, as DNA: TGTGCCAGCTCACCACGCAGGTCAGGGGAGATGACCGGGGAGCTGTTTTTT.

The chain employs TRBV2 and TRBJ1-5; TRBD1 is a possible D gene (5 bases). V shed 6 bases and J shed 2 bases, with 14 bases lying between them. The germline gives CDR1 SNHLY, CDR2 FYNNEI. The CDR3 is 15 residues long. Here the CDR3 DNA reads TGTGCCAGCAGGGACCAGGGCCTCGGCAATCAGCCCCAGCATTTT. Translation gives CASRDQGLGNQPQHF.

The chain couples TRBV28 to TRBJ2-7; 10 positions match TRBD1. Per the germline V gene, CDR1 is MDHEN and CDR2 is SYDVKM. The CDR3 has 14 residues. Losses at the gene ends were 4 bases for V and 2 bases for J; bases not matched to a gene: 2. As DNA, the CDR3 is TGTGCCAGCAGTTCTGGACAGGGGGCCTACGAGCAGTACTTC. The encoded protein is CASSSGQGAYEQYF.

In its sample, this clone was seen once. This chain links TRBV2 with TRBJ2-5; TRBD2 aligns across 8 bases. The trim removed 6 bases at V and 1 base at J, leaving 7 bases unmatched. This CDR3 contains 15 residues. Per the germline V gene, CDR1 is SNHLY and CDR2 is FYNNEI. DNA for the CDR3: TGTGCCAGCAGCGTGACGGGGGGGATCCAAGAGACCCAGTACTTC. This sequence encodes CASSVTGGIQETQYF. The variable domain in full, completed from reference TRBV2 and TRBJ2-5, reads EPEVTQTPSHQVTQMGQEVILRCVPISNHLYFYWYRQILGQKVEFLVSFYNNEISEKSEIFDDQFSVERPDGSNFTLKIRSTKLEDSAMYFCASSVTGGIQETQYFGPGTRLLVL.

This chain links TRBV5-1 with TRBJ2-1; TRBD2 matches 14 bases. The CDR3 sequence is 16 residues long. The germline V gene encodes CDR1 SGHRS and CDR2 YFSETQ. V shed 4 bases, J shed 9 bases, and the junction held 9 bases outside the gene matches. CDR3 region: CASSPPGLAGVGEQFF. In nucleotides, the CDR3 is TGCGCCAGCAGCCCCCCGGGACTAGCGGGGGTGGGTGAGCAGTTCTTC.

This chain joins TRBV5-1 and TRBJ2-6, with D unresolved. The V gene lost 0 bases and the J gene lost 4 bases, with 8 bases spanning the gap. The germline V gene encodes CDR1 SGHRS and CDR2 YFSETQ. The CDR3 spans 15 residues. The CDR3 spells CASSLEPGGANVLTF. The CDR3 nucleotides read TGCGCCAGCAGCTTGGAGCCAGGAGGGGCCAACGTCCTGACTTTC.

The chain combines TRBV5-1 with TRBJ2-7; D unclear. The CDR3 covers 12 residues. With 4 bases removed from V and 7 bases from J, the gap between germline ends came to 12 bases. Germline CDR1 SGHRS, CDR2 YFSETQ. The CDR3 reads CASSMDGWEQYF. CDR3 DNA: TGCGCCAGCAGCATGGACGGGTGGGAGCAGTACTTC.

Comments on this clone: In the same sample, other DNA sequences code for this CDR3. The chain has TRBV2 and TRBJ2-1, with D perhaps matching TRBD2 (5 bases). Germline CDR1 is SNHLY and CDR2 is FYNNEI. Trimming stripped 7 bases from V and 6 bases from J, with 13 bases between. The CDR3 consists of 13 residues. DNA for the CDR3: TGTGCCAGCAACCGCCTAACTAGCAATGAGCAGTTCTTC. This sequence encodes CASNRLTSNEQFF.

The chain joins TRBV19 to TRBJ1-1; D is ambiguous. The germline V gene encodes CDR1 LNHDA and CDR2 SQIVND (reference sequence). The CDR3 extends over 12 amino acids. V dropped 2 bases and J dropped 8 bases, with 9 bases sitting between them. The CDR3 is CASSIFPEEAFF. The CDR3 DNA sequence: TGTGCCAGTAGTATATTTCCGGAGGAAGCTTTCTTT. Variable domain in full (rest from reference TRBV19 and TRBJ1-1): DGGITQSPKYLFRKEGQNVTLSCEQNLNHDAMYWYRQDPGQGLRLIYYSQIVNDFQKGDIAEGYSVSREKKESFPLTVTSAQKNPTAFYLCASSIFPEEAFFGQGTRLTVV.

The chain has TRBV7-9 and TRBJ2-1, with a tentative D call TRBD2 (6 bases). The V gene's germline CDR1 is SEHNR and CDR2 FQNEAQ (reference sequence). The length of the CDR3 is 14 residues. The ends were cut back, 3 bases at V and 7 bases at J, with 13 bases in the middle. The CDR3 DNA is TGTGCCAGCAGCTTCGGGGGAGAAGGGAATGAGCAGTTCTTC. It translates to CASSFGGEGNEQFF.

The CDR3 loop reads CASSPTTSGFSYEQYF. The CDR3 DNA sequence: TGTGCCAGCAGTCCAACTACTAGCGGGTTTTCCTACGAGCAGTACTTC. The chain uses TRBV14 and TRBJ2-7; 9 nucleotides match TRBD2. The V gene's germline CDR1 is SGHDN and CDR2 FVKESK. The CDR3 totals 16 residues. V dropped 6 bases and J dropped 1; count of bases not matched to a gene: 10.

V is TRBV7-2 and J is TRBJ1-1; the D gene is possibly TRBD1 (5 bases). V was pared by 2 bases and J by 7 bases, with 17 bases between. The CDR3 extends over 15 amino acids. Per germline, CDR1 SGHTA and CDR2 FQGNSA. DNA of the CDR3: TGTGCCAGCAGCTTAAACCTGGGGAGGGGAGGTGAAGCTTTCTTT. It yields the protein CASSLNLGRGGEAFF.

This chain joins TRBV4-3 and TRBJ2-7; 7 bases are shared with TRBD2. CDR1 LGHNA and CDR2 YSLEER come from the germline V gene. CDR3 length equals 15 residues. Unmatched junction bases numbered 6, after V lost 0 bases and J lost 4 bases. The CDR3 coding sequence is TGCGCCAGCAGCCAAGATTGGGCTAGCGGTTACGAGCAGTACTTC. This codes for CASSQDWASGYEQYF.

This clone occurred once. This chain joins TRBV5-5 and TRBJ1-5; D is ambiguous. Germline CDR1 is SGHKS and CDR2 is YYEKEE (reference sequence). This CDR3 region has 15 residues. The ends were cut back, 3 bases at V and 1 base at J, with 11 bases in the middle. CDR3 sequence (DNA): TGTGCCAGCAGCTGGAGGGAGCAGAGCAATCAGCCCCAGCATTTT. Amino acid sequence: CASSWREQSNQPQHF.

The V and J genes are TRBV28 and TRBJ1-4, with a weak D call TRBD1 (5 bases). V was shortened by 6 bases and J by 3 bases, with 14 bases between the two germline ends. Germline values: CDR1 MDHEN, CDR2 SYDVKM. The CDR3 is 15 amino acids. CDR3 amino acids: CASRSPTASNEKLFF. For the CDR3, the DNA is TGTGCCAGCAGGTCCCCGACAGCCTCTAATGAAAAACTGTTTTTT.

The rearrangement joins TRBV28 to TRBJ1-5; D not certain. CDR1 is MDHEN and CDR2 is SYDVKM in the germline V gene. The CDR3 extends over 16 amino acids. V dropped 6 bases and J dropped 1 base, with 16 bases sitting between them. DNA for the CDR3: TGTGCCAGCAGAGGTCGACGGAGAGTGAGCAATCAGCCCCAGCATTTT. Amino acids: CASRGRRRVSNQPQHF.

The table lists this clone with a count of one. Written as DNA, the CDR3 is TGTGCCATCAGTGTTGGACAGAACACTGAAGCTTTCTTT. It is translated as CAISVGQNTEAFF. V usage is TRBV10-3 and J usage is TRBJ1-1, with D tentatively TRBD1 (5 bases). V was shortened by 4 bases and J by 1 base, with 7 bases between the two germline ends. This CDR3 is 13 amino acids long. The V gene's germline CDR1 is ENHRY and CDR2 SYGVKD.

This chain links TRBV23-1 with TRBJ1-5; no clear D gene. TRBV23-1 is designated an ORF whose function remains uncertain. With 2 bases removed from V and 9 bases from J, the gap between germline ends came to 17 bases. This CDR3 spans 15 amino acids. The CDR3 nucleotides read TGCGCCAGCAGTCAACCCGGGAATCCCCGGGGGCCCCAGCATTTT. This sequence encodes CASSQPGNPRGPQHF.

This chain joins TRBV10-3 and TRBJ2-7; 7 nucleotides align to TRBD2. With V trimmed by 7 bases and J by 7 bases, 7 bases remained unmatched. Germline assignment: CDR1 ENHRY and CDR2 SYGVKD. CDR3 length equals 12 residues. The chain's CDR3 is CAIKAGAEEQYF. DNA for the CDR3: TGTGCCATCAAGGCGGGAGCCGAGGAGCAGTACTTC.